These 6 T cell receptor beta chains came from one sample sequenced in a study of OX40 agonist ivuxolimab in advanced cancers. TCRdb keeps only in-frame clones here, not all; method: immunoSEQ multiplex PCR. The repertoire holds about 78,000 clones, with 85% to 95% as singletons. The sample in question was CD4+ or CD8+ T cells sorted from blood, obtained in a trial of the OX40 agonist ivuxolimab. Receptors were obtained from an adult with an advanced solid tumor such as melanoma, head and neck, liver or kidney cancer.

The chain couples TRBV6-1 to TRBJ1-5, with a possible D match to TRBD1 (5 bases). This CDR3 comprises 12 residues. CDR1 is MNHNS, CDR2 SASEGT, per germline. CDR3 bases: TGTGCTCTCGGGAGTCAGGGTCAGCCCCAGCATTTT. Encoded protein: CALGSQGQPQHF.

The rearrangement uses TRBV6-6 and TRBJ1-5, with a tentative D call TRBD1 (6 bases). CDR3 length: 16 amino acids. Trimming removed 6 bases from V and 12 bases from J, with 27 bases in between. In germline, CDR1 is MNHNY, CDR2 SVGAGI (reference sequence). Here the CDR3 reads CASSSQIGQLEVGQHF. The CDR3 DNA reads as TGTGCCAGCAGCTCCCAGATAGGACAGCTAGAAGTCGGCCAGCATTTT.

This clone was counted a few times. The rearrangement joins TRBV18 to TRBJ2-5, with a possible D match to TRBD2 (5 bases). Trimming shortened V by 5 bases and J by 5 bases, and 9 bases separated the two germline ends. Germline CDR1 and CDR2: KGHSH and LQKENI. The CDR3 runs to 12 residues. The CDR3, as DNA: TGTGCCAGCTCATCGGGATCTGAGACCCAGTACTTC. Encoded protein: CASSSGSETQYF.

V is TRBV29-1 and J is TRBJ1-1; 7 bases map to TRBD1. The CDR3 is 15 amino acids. The V gene end was trimmed by 0 bases and the J gene end by 3 bases; junction bases not matched to a gene: 7. Germline CDR1 and CDR2: SQVTM and ANQGSEA. CDR3 sequence (DNA): TGCAGCGTTGAAGATCGACAGGGTATTTACACTGAAGCTTTCTTT. Translating gives CSVEDRQGIYTEAFF.

The V gene is TRBV5-4, the J gene TRBJ2-5; 14 nucleotides match TRBD2. CDR1 is SGHNT and CDR2 is YYREEE in the germline V gene (reference sequence). This CDR3 comprises 15 residues. Trimming took 4 bases from V and 5 from J; bases not matched to a gene: 4. For the CDR3, the DNA is TGTGCCAGCAGCCCCGGACTAGCGGGAGGTGAGACCCAGTACTTC. This translates into CASSPGLAGGETQYF.

The chain has TRBV10-3 and TRBJ2-4; 10 bases are shared with TRBD1. The germline V gene has CDR1 ENHRY and CDR2 SYGVKD. The CDR3 contains 14 residues. V lost 3 bases to trimming and J lost 6 bases; unmatched junction nucleotides: 2. The chain's CDR3 is CAISDGTGVNIQYF. For the CDR3, the DNA is TGTGCCATCAGTGACGGGACAGGGGTAAACATTCAGTACTTC.